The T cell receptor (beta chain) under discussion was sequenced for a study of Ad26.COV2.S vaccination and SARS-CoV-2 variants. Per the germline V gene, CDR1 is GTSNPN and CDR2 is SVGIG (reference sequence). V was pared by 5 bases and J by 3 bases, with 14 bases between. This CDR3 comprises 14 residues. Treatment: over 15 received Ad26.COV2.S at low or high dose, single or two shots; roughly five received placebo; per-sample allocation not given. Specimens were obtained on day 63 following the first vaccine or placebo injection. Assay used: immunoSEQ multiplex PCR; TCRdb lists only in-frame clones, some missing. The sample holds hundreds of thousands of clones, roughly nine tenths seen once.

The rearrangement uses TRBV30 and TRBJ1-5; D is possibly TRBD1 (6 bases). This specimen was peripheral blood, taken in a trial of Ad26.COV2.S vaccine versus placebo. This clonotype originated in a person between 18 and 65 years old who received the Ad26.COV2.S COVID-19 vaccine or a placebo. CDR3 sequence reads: CAWDRDTDNQPQHF. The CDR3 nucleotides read TGTGCCTGGGACCGGGACACGGACAATCAGCCCCAGCATTTT.